This T cell receptor beta chain was profiled in a study of cytomegalovirus exposure and HLA in healthy donors. V dropped 4 bases and J dropped 5; count of bases not matched to a gene: 5. CDR3 length: 14 amino acids. Germline V lookup: CDR1 LNHDA, CDR2 SQIVND (reference sequence). The PCR made use of 60 Vbeta and 13 Jbeta primers. Only in-frame clones appear in the TCRdb table, and some are missing; sequencing was by immunoSEQ multiplex PCR. The sample comprises over 85,000 clones, 63% of which are singletons, and approximately 4.3% rests with the top ten. Study conclusions and caveats: A later analysis, which compared TCR beta chains of equal frequency, found the HLA-associated ones more clonally expanded. CMV serostatus stood as the only immune exposure information on hand.

The sample holds one count of this clone. Its antigen is unknown. The chain combines TRBV19 with TRBJ1-1, with 9 bases that match TRBD1. The sample consisted of PBMCs. This receptor was taken from a human donor in good health. The CDR3 reads CASSTGQGLTEAFF. The CDR3 DNA follows: TGTGCCAGTAGTACTGGACAGGGGCTGACTGAAGCTTTCTTT.